The 17 T cell receptor beta chains presented below share a single source sample, sequenced in a study of cytomegalovirus exposure and HLA in healthy donors. Vbeta (60) and Jbeta (13) primers were used in the PCR. Measured with immunoSEQ multiplex PCR; TCRdb has only the in-frame clones, and not every one. The sample has around 230,000 clones, more than 70% seen once. Sequenced: PBMCs. The receptors here all came from a boy aged 5-17 years in good health and CMV-seronegative.

This rearrangement joins TRBV11-3 to TRBJ1-5, with D unclear. The CDR3 contains 15 residues. The ends were cut back, 2 bases at V and 2 bases at J, with 10 bases in the middle. CDR1 is SGHNT and CDR2 is YENEEA in the germline V gene. This CDR3 is CASSLNGEGNQPQHF. The CDR3, as DNA: TGTGCCAGCAGCTTAAACGGAGAGGGCAATCAGCCCCAGCATTTT.

This clone was seen just once. This chain links TRBV27 with TRBJ1-5, with a tentative D call TRBD1 (5 bases). Germline CDR1 and CDR2: MNHEY and SMNVEV (reference sequence). The V end lost 5 bases, the J end lost 2 bases, and 13 bases lay between the germline ends. The CDR3 spans 15 residues. CDR3 region: CASSPGGFRNQPQHF. The CDR3 region has the DNA TGTGCCAGCAGTCCCGGGGGTTTTCGCAATCAGCCCCAGCATTTT.

The CDR3 is CASSTSTELNTEAFF. Written as DNA, the CDR3 is TGTGCCAGTAGTACCTCGACGGAGCTAAACACTGAAGCTTTCTTT. The rearrangement links TRBV19 to TRBJ1-1; no reliable D call. The CDR3 runs 15 residues. Germline lookup yields CDR1 LNHDA and CDR2 SQIVND (reference sequence). Trimming stripped 4 bases from V and 2 bases from J, with 14 bases between.

This clone was detected only a few times. V usage is TRBV4-1 and J usage is TRBJ1-1; a weak D match, TRBD1 (6 bases). V was pared by 4 bases and J by 1 base, with 19 bases between. CDR3 length: 17 residues. The V gene's germline CDR1 is MGHRA and CDR2 YSYEKL. The CDR3 here is CASSPNNYWTENTEAFF. The CDR3 DNA follows: TGCGCCAGCAGCCCTAACAACTACTGGACAGAGAACACTGAAGCTTTCTTT.

The genes are TRBV7-2 and TRBJ1-6, with a weak D call TRBD1 (6 bases). The CDR3 is made up of 15 amino acids. Germline V gene lookup returns CDR1 SGHTA and CDR2 FQGNSA. The germline V and J ends were trimmed by 1 base and 8 bases, with 12 bases remaining between them. The CDR3 region is CASSLEGGGYSPLHF. In DNA form, the CDR3 reads TGTGCCAGCAGCTTAGAAGGGGGAGGGTATTCACCCCTCCACTTT.

The chain has TRBV28 and TRBJ1-1; tentative D call: TRBD1 (6 bases). The CDR3 loop spans 15 amino acids. Germline values: CDR1 MDHEN, CDR2 SYDVKM. V lost 2 bases to trimming and J lost 0 bases, with 10 bases between them. The CDR3 sequence: CASSLDRPMNTEAFF. The CDR3 nucleotides read TGTGCCAGCAGTTTAGACAGGCCGATGAACACTGAAGCTTTCTTT. The complete variable domain, with remaining parts taken from reference TRBV28 and TRBJ1-1, reads DVKVTQSSRYLVKRTGEKVFLECVQDMDHENMFWYRQDPGLGLRLIYFSYDVKMKEKGDIPEGYSVSREKKERFSLILESASTNQTSMYLCASSLDRPMNTEAFFGQGTRLTVV.

The J gene is TRBJ1-2, the V gene TRBV11-2, with a tentative D call TRBD1 (5 bases). This CDR3 contains 13 residues. Trimming removed 2 bases from V and 6 bases from J, with 10 bases in between. Germline CDR1 reads SGHAT; CDR2 reads FQNNGV. CDR3 nucleotide sequence: TGTGCCAGCAGCTTAATCAGGGCTGATGGCTACACCTTC. This gives the protein CASSLIRADGYTF.

The chain uses TRBV4-1 and TRBJ2-7, with 7 nucleotides matching TRBD1. With 1 base clipped from V and 1 base from J, the junction kept 7 bases outside the gene matches. Per the germline V gene, CDR1 is MGHRA and CDR2 is YSYEKL. This CDR3 has 16 amino acids. CDR3 DNA: TGCGCCAGCAGCCAAGGGCCGGGACAGTGGTCCTACGAGCAGTACTTC. Protein: CASSQGPGQWSYEQYF.

This clone was detected only a few times. The chain has TRBV18 and TRBJ1-3, with 8 bases aligning to TRBD1. V dropped 3 bases and J dropped 3; count of bases not matched to a gene: 4. Looked up from germline, CDR1 is KGHSH and CDR2 is LQKENI. The CDR3 is made up of 15 amino acids. The CDR3 here is CASSPADRGGNTIYF. CDR3 DNA sequence: TGTGCCAGCTCACCCGCCGACAGGGGTGGAAACACCATATATTTT.

This chain connects TRBV5-1 to TRBJ1-6, with 7 positions matching TRBD1. CDR3 length: 16 amino acids. The V gene's germline CDR1 is SGHRS and CDR2 YFSETQ. The V gene end was trimmed by 2 bases and the J gene end by 7 bases; junction bases not matched to a gene: 9. The CDR3 DNA reads as TGCGCCAGCAGCTTCACGGGACAGATAGCCAATTCACCCCTCCACTTT. Protein product: CASSFTGQIANSPLHF.

The chain combines TRBV21-1 with TRBJ1-2; TRBD1 is taken as the D call from the table, unchecked against the DNA. TRBV21-1 has pseudogene status. The CDR3 totals 20 residues. The CDR3 sequence is CASSNQARKMTGGRIDGYTF. CDR3 DNA: TGTGCCAGCAGCAATCAGGCCCGCAAGATGACAGGGGGCCGGATTGATGGCTACACCTTC.

This clone has just a few counts. The rearrangement uses TRBV19 and TRBJ1-4, with 10 positions matching TRBD1. Per germline, CDR1 LNHDA and CDR2 SQIVND (reference sequence). The CDR3 is 18 residues long. Trimming took 4 bases from V and 0 from J; bases not matched to a gene: 8. The CDR3 region has the DNA TGTGCCAGTAGTAGGTCCAGGGACAGGGGTCCAACTAATGAAAAACTGTTTTTT. Translated: CASSRSRDRGPTNEKLFF.

This clone was observed once. The chain links TRBV30 to TRBJ2-5; tentative D call: TRBD2 (6 bases). CDR1 is GTSNPN, CDR2 SVGIG, per germline (reference sequence). V gave up 5 bases and J gave up 5 bases, with 15 bases separating them. The CDR3 has 13 amino acids. This CDR3 is CAWQNPGLETQYF. The CDR3 DNA follows: TGTGCCTGGCAGAACCCGGGACTGGAGACCCAGTACTTC.

The chain carries TRBV27 and TRBJ2-3; 9 bases agree with TRBD2. CDR1 and CDR2 from the germline V gene are MNHEY and SMNVEV (reference sequence). V lost 7 bases to trimming and J lost 0 bases; unmatched junction nucleotides: 5. CDR3 length: 15 amino acids. The CDR3 here is CASNRTSASTDTQYF. CDR3 coding DNA: TGTGCCAGCAACCGGACTAGCGCCAGCACAGATACGCAGTATTTT.

Concerning this clone itself: A read error may produce the germline difference seen at one junction end. The gene calls are TRBV6-1 and TRBJ2-2; possible D gene TRBD2, 5 bases. CDR1 and CDR2 (germline): MNHNS, SASEGT. The CDR3 is made up of 14 amino acids. CDR3 nucleotide sequence: TGTGCCAGCAGTGAACTAGGACCACCCGGGGAGCGGTTTTTT. This encodes CASSELGPPGERFF.

This clone appeared once. The chain employs TRBV5-6 and TRBJ1-2; 8 bases align to TRBD1. The junction had 12 bases not matched to a gene; V was cut back by 4 bases and J by 4 bases. Germline V gene data show CDR1 as SGHDT and CDR2 as YYEEEE. The CDR3 is 16 residues long. CDR3 sequence reads: CASSDGTGLVVYGYTF. The CDR3 DNA is TGTGCCAGCAGCGACGGGACAGGCCTCGTAGTCTATGGCTACACCTTC.

The chain carries TRBV19 and TRBJ1-5, with 8 bases that match TRBD1. CDR3 length equals 17 residues. V gave up 2 bases and J gave up 7 bases; unmatched junction bases: 13. Germline CDR1 is LNHDA and CDR2 is SQIVND (reference sequence). The chain's CDR3 is CASSINGQGPGSQPQHF. The CDR3 bases are TGTGCCAGTAGTATAAATGGACAGGGTCCGGGTTCCCAGCCCCAGCATTTT.